The T cell receptor beta chain described here comes from a study of T cells in Graves' hyperthyroidism and ophthalmopathy. General observations from the study: A model using 13 V-J features told ophthalmopathy apart from stable hyperthyroidism.

The CDR3 runs to 17 residues. Per germline, CDR1 MDHEN and CDR2 SYDVKM. Researchers took RNA transcripts and amplified the TCR beta CDR3 regions from them. HTBI primers were the set used in a first-round RT-PCR of the TCR CDR3. TCRdb processed the multiplex PCR reads anew with MiXCR; each CDR3 protein has one entry. The sample lists 250,000 to 300,000 distinct CDR3 sequences, about 14% seen once, with roughly 14% in the top ten. The count of this clonotype is one. Its target is not known. Compared with germline, one end of the junction differs, possibly owing to a read error. The sample taken for sequencing was blood. The source is a woman in her forties with Graves' hyperthyroidism that later progressed to Graves' ophthalmopathy. The rearrangement links TRBV28 to TRBJ2-6; 11 bases fit TRBD1. The CDR3 DNA is TGTGCCAGCAGTACAGGACAGGGGGCGCGTGGGGCCAACGTCGTGACTTTC. The encoded protein is CASSTGQGARGANVVTF.